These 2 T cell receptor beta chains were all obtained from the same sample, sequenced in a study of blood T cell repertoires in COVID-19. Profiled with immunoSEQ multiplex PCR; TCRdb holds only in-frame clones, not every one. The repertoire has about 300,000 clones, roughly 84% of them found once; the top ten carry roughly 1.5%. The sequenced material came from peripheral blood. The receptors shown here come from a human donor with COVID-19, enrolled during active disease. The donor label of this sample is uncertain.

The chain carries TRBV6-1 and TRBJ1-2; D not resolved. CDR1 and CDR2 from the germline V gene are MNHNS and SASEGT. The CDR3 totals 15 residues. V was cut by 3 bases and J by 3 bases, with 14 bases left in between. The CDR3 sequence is CASSESTLSDYGYTF. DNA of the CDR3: TGTGCCAGCAGTGAGTCAACCCTATCGGACTATGGCTACACCTTC.

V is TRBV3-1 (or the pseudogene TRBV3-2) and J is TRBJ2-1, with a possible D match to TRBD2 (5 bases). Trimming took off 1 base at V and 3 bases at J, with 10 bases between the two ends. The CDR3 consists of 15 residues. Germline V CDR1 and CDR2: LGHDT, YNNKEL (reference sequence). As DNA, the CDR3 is TGTGCCAGCAGCCAAGGCACGGGGAGCTACAATGAGCAGTTCTTC. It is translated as CASSQGTGSYNEQFF.